The 16 T cell receptor beta chains below come from one sample, sequenced in a study of identical twins (dated by TCRdb to about 2016). Libraries were constructed by 5' RACE. Sequencer: Illumina HiSeq 2000. TCRdb's own reprocessing of the public reads used fastp at Q25 and MiXCR and kept productive beta chains. Duplicate CDR3 protein sequences are folded into a single record with the most common DNA and genes. This sample gives under 250,000 distinct CDR3 sequences in total; roughly 10% of them show up just once. The ten largest clonotypes hold about 5.5% of the sample. The source material was memory (CD45RO+) T cells sorted from blood. The cell subset or site label for this specimen denotes: CD45RO+ enriched T cells. The receptors derive from a woman aged 18-29 years in good health.

This clonotype was recorded many times. This chain joins TRBV5-1 and TRBJ1-1, with D maybe TRBD1 (5 bases). Germline lookup yields CDR1 SGHRS and CDR2 YFSETQ. The germline V and J ends were trimmed by 1 base and 1 base, with 11 bases remaining between them. The CDR3 has 15 amino acids. CDR3 nucleotide sequence: TGCGCCAGCAGCTTGCTTATGCAGGGGAACACTGAAGCTTTCTTT. This translates into CASSLLMQGNTEAFF.

V gene TRBV11-2 combines with J gene TRBJ2-2; 7 nucleotides match TRBD1. V was clipped by 0 bases and J by 6 bases; unmatched bases: 7. This CDR3 is 16 amino acids long. Germline V gives CDR1 SGHAT, CDR2 FQNNGV. The CDR3 spells CASSLETGLRAGELFF. The CDR3 DNA follows: TGTGCCAGCAGCTTAGAGACAGGGTTAAGGGCCGGGGAGCTGTTTTTT.

The chain has TRBV20-1 and TRBJ2-7; TRBD2 aligns across 8 bases. V lost 3 bases, J lost 6 bases, and 10 bases stayed unmatched. There are 14 residues in the CDR3. Germline loops: CDR1 DFQATT, CDR2 SNEGSKA (reference sequence). This CDR3 reads CSAREAGVLSEQYF. The DNA of the CDR3 is TGCAGTGCTAGGGAAGCGGGAGTCTTATCCGAGCAGTACTTC.

Only a few counts were recorded for this clonotype. The genes are TRBV6-1 and TRBJ2-1; TRBD2 agrees at 14 bases. The CDR3 runs to 15 residues. CDR1 and CDR2 (germline): MNHNS, SASEGT. Losses at the gene ends were 5 bases for V and 10 bases for J; bases not matched to a gene: 7. The CDR3: CASSKTSGGAAEQFF. CDR3 nucleotide sequence: TGTGCCAGCAGTAAGACTAGCGGGGGGGCCGCCGAGCAGTTCTTC.

This clonotype was seen at least ten times. The chain links TRBV15 to TRBJ2-5; D is uncertain. The CDR3 length is 13 residues. Germline loops: CDR1 LNHNV, CDR2 YYDKDF (reference sequence). Deletions cut 0 bases from V and 5 bases from J, with 7 bases between. Here the CDR3 DNA reads TGTGCCACCAGCAGAGATCTCGCGGAGACCCAGTACTTC. Encoded protein: CATSRDLAETQYF.

The chain joins TRBV5-1 to TRBJ1-3, with D tentatively TRBD1 (5 bases). V lost 7 bases and J 4 bases, leaving 21 bases between the germline ends. Germline values: CDR1 SGHRS, CDR2 YFSETQ. There are 16 residues in the CDR3. The CDR3 protein is CASAPGGTEIGNTIYF. CDR3 nucleotides: TGCGCCAGCGCGCCTGGTGGGACGGAGATCGGAAACACCATATATTTT. Based on the CDR3 plus reference TRBV5-1 and TRBJ1-3, the full variable domain is KAGVTQTPRYLIKTRGQQVTLSCSPISGHRSVSWYQQTPGQGLQFLFEYFSETQRNKGNFPGRFSGRQFSNSRSEMNVSTLELGDSALYLCASAPGGTEIGNTIYFGEGSWLTVV.

The chain carries TRBV20-1 and TRBJ2-3; TRBD2 is a possible D gene (5 bases). Per germline, CDR1 DFQATT and CDR2 SNEGSKA (reference sequence). Trimming took 5 bases from V and 2 from J, leaving 17 bases between them. The CDR3 is 15 residues long. The CDR3 nucleotides are TGCAGTGCTGTAGGGCGGGTTACCCCCACAGATACGCAGTATTTT. This gives the protein CSAVGRVTPTDTQYF.

This clonotype was seen ten or more times. The chain combines TRBV7-8 with TRBJ1-1, with a possible D match to TRBD1 (5 bases). Trimming pared 1 base from V and 11 bases from J, leaving 14 bases between. Per the germline V gene, CDR1 is SGHVS and CDR2 is FQNEAQ. The CDR3 is made up of 13 amino acids. The CDR3 bases are TGTGCCAGCAGCTTAGAATTGTGGGGGAGGGCTTTCTTT. It encodes CASSLELWGRAFF.

This clonotype occurred many times. V is TRBV11-2 and J is TRBJ1-2; D possibly corresponds to TRBD1 (5 bases). V lost 5 bases and J lost 6, with 13 bases in between. The CDR3 spans 13 residues. Germline V gives CDR1 SGHAT, CDR2 FQNNGV. The DNA for the CDR3 is TGTGCCAGCAGCAACCGTGGAGGGGATGGCTACACCTTC. It translates to CASSNRGGDGYTF.

This clonotype was picked up a small number of times. The chain uses TRBV12-3 or TRBV12-4 and TRBJ2-5; D might be TRBD1 (6 bases). Trimming shortened V by 5 bases and J by 1 base, and 11 bases separated the two germline ends. The CDR3 contains 14 residues. The CDR3 is CASSLETGQETQYF. CDR3 in DNA: TGTGCCAGCAGTCTCGAGACAGGCCAAGAGACCCAGTACTTC.

The chain employs TRBV20-1 and TRBJ1-4, with a weak D call TRBD1 (5 bases). This CDR3 is built from 14 residues. Germline V gene data show CDR1 as DFQATT and CDR2 as SNEGSKA (reference sequence). V was cut by 3 bases and J by 5 bases, with 13 bases left in between. The CDR3 reads CSARPPGRNEKLFF. Here the CDR3 DNA reads TGCAGTGCTAGGCCGCCGGGACGGAATGAAAAACTGTTTTTT.

The chain recombines TRBV20-1 with TRBJ1-1, with D perhaps matching TRBD1 (6 bases). Trimming left V 3 bases short and J 1 base short, with 12 bases between. Germline V gives CDR1 DFQATT, CDR2 SNEGSKA (reference sequence). The CDR3 totals 14 residues. Here the CDR3 DNA reads TGCAGTGCTAGTCCCGGGACATCGAACACTGAAGCTTTCTTT. Its translation: CSASPGTSNTEAFF.

The chain joins TRBV20-1 to TRBJ2-7; possible D gene TRBD2, 6 bases. Germline CDR1 and CDR2: DFQATT and SNEGSKA (reference sequence). V was trimmed by 0 bases and J by 7 bases, leaving 19 bases between them. This CDR3 is built from 15 residues. This CDR3 reads CSARDRISGRREQYF. The CDR3, as DNA: TGCAGTGCTAGAGATCGGATTAGCGGCCGGCGGGAGCAGTACTTC.

The chain carries TRBV5-1 and TRBJ2-5, with D possibly being TRBD1 or TRBD2 (5 bases each). V was pared by 1 base and J by 5 bases, with 12 bases between. Germline loops: CDR1 SGHRS, CDR2 YFSETQ. This CDR3 contains 14 residues. The chain's CDR3 is CASSLSGGDETQYF. CDR3 bases: TGCGCCAGCAGCTTGAGTGGGGGAGACGAGACCCAGTACTTC.

This clonotype turned up a few times. The V and J genes are TRBV3-1 and TRBJ1-6; D gene uncertain. V lost 4 bases, J lost 7 bases, and 11 bases lay in between. This CDR3 is built from 14 residues. The germline CDR1 and CDR2 sequences are LGHDT and YNNKEL (reference sequence). CDR3: CASSPDPQNSPLHF. CDR3 DNA sequence: TGTGCCAGCAGCCCGGACCCACAGAATTCACCCCTCCACTTT.

This clonotype was detected many times. The chain recombines TRBV13 with TRBJ2-1, with D unclear. The CDR3 is 13 residues long. V lost 6 bases and J lost 9, with 15 bases in between. CDR1 is PRHDT, CDR2 FYEKMQ, per germline (reference sequence). CDR3 region: CASRPGGRVEQFF. The CDR3 DNA reads TGTGCCAGCAGGCCTGGTGGCCGCGTTGAGCAGTTCTTC.